These 25 T cell receptor beta chains share one sample of origin, sequenced in a study of human T cells and chemical hapten exposure. Indicated time point: pre-sensitization, week 0. Specified treatment: therapeutic diphenylcyclopropenone sensitization with weekly scalp DPC. In TCRdb, the RACE reads were re-called with MiXCR into one record per CDR3 protein. The sample holds tens of thousands of distinct CDR3 sequences, about 7% seen once. This material consisted of whole blood, taken in connection with sensitization to the hapten diphenylcyclopropenone (DPC). The receptors were gathered from a woman in her twenties or thirties with alopecia areata. Some clones in this sample may be carry-over from other donors' samples.

In its sample, this clonotype was seen many times. V and J are TRBV4-1 and TRBJ2-3; D uncertain. The CDR3 has 14 amino acids. Germline CDR1 is MGHRA and CDR2 is YSYEKL. Trimming took 4 bases from V and 1 from J, leaving 9 bases between them. CDR3 protein: CASSPAGGTDTQYF. For the CDR3, the DNA is TGCGCCAGCAGCCCCGCAGGAGGCACAGATACGCAGTATTTT.

This clonotype was picked up many times. The germline gene is not matched at one end of the junction; a read error may be the cause. The chain has TRBV10-3 and TRBJ1-5; D unresolved. Germline V lookup: CDR1 ENHRY, CDR2 SYGVKD. The CDR3 consists of 13 residues. CDR3 sequence: CAVSVYSNQPQHF. The CDR3 region has the DNA TGTGCCGTCAGCGTTTATAGCAATCAGCCCCAGCATTTT.

The chain links TRBV6-1 to TRBJ2-7, with D hard to call. V was clipped by 7 bases and J by 2 bases, with 6 bases between them. Germline V gene lookup returns CDR1 MNHNS and CDR2 SASEGT. This CDR3 is 11 amino acids long. The CDR3 nucleotides read TGTGCCAGCACCTATACCTACGAGCAGTACTTC. Its protein product is CASTYTYEQYF.

The chain employs TRBV3-1 and TRBJ1-2; D possibly corresponds to TRBD1 (5 bases). Trimming removed 4 bases at V and 6 bases at J, with 12 bases between. Germline CDR1 is LGHDT and CDR2 is YNNKEL (reference sequence). The CDR3 is 13 amino acids. The CDR3 bases are TGTGCCAGCAGCCGCACCGGAGGGGATGGCTACACCTTC. Protein: CASSRTGGDGYTF.

The chain employs TRBV20-1 and TRBJ1-2; 8 bases align to TRBD1. V shed 5 bases, J shed 8 bases, and the junction held 10 bases outside the gene matches. CDR1 and CDR2 (germline): DFQATT, SNEGSKA (reference sequence). The CDR3 sequence is 13 residues long. The CDR3 reads CSAWTGTLLGYTF. The CDR3 nucleotides are TGCAGTGCTTGGACAGGGACTCTATTAGGCTACACCTTC.

This clonotype was picked up many times. The chain carries TRBV10-3 and TRBJ2-3; 7 bases line up with TRBD2. The CDR3 has 14 amino acids. The V and J ends lost 10 bases and 4 bases, in that order; junction bases with no gene match: 11. CDR1 and CDR2 (germline): ENHRY, SYGVKD. CDR3 amino acids: CATLDGGGSDTQYF. Written as DNA, the CDR3 is TGTGCCACCCTTGATGGGGGGGGATCAGATACGCAGTATTTT.

This clonotype appeared a few times. The chain joins TRBV5-1 to TRBJ1-2; D is unresolved. Germline CDR1 reads SGHRS; CDR2 reads YFSETQ. CDR3 length: 14 residues. Trimming removed 0 bases at V and 4 bases at J, with 10 bases between. CDR3 sequence reads: CASSLATTAYGYTF. CDR3 bases: TGCGCCAGCAGCTTGGCCACGACGGCCTATGGCTACACCTTC.

This clonotype has ten or more counts. The chain carries TRBV14 and TRBJ1-2, with 7 bases matching TRBD1. The germline V gene encodes CDR1 SGHDN and CDR2 FVKESK. J gave up 4 bases and V 4 bases, and 15 bases lay outside the gene matches. CDR3 length: 17 residues. CDR3 in amino acids: CASSPKGAQDRIYGYTF. CDR3 in DNA: TGTGCCAGCAGCCCGAAAGGGGCTCAGGACAGGATCTATGGCTACACCTTC.

The table lists this clonotype with a few counts. The rearrangement uses TRBV13 and TRBJ2-2; D tentatively reads TRBD1 or TRBD2 (5 bases each). The V gene lost 6 bases and the J gene lost 0 bases, with 14 bases spanning the gap. Germline CDR1 and CDR2: PRHDT and FYEKMQ (reference sequence). The CDR3 consists of 16 residues. The CDR3 reads CASSLRGVANTGELFF. Written as DNA, the CDR3 is TGTGCCAGCAGTCTACGAGGGGTTGCGAACACCGGGGAGCTGTTTTTT.

With regard to this clonotype: A much larger clone sits a single nucleotide away, making a read error possible. The chain has TRBV29-1 and TRBJ1-5, with D perhaps TRBD1 (5 bases). Germline CDR1 and CDR2: SQVTM and ANQGSEA. This CDR3 spans 13 amino acids. CDR3 sequence (DNA): TGCATCGTCGGTGACAGCCTCGGTCAGCCCCAGCATTTT. It codes for CIVGDSLGQPQHF.

This clonotype has ten or more counts. V is TRBV12-3 or TRBV12-4 and J is TRBJ2-2; perhaps TRBD1 as D (5 bases). This CDR3 has 14 residues. V was trimmed by 5 bases and J by 7 bases, leaving 14 bases between them. CDR3 protein: CASSLQGKGGELFF. CDR3 sequence (DNA): TGTGCCAGCAGTCTCCAGGGAAAAGGCGGGGAGCTGTTTTTT.

This clonotype was seen a few times. The V and J genes are TRBV18 and TRBJ1-6; D is unclear. Trimming pared 6 bases from V and 0 bases from J, leaving 15 bases between. Germline assignment: CDR1 KGHSH and CDR2 LQKENI. The CDR3 totals 17 residues. In nucleotides, the CDR3 is TGTGCCAGCTCGGAACATAAACTGAGCTCCTATAATTCACCCCTCCACTTT. This codes for CASSEHKLSSYNSPLHF.

The sample holds a few counts of this clonotype. The chain has TRBV20-1 and TRBJ2-7; D may be TRBD2 (6 bases). Trimming shortened V by 4 bases and J by 3 bases, and 22 bases separated the two germline ends. Germline assignment: CDR1 DFQATT and CDR2 SNEGSKA (reference sequence). The CDR3 runs 16 residues. The CDR3 DNA reads TGCAGTGCTACCCAAAGTACAGCGGGCCTCGGCTACGAGCAGTACTTC. It encodes CSATQSTAGLGYEQYF.

This clonotype was seen ten or more times. In DNA, the CDR3 is TGTGCCAGCAGCGCCGGGTTCCGGTCGACTAATGAAAAACTGTTTTTT. Translating gives CASSAGFRSTNEKLFF. This chain connects TRBV9 to TRBJ1-4; D not resolved. This CDR3 is built from 16 residues. V lost 3 bases and J lost 2, with 14 bases in between. Germline V gives CDR1 SGDLS, CDR2 YYNGEE.

This clonotype was found many times. V gene TRBV29-1 combines with J gene TRBJ1-5; maybe TRBD1 (5 bases). Trimming cost V 3 bases and J 2 bases, with 8 bases left between them. This CDR3 has 13 amino acids. Looked up from germline, CDR1 is SQVTM and CDR2 is ANQGSEA. CDR3 loop: CSVDQGRNQPQHF. CDR3 nucleotides: TGCAGCGTTGATCAGGGTCGCAATCAGCCCCAGCATTTT.

The table lists this clonotype with many counts. The genes are TRBV18 and TRBJ2-3; maybe TRBD2 (5 bases). V lost 8 bases to trimming and J lost 2 bases, with 17 bases between them. Per germline, CDR1 KGHSH and CDR2 LQKENI. The CDR3 length is 15 residues. The DNA of the CDR3 is TGTGCCAGCCGAGGGTACCTTCTCGACACAGATACGCAGTATTTT. Amino acids: CASRGYLLDTDTQYF.

A word on this clonotype: A much larger clonotype is one base distant, so this may be a read error. This chain joins TRBV5-4 and TRBJ1-6; D is undetermined. Germline V CDR1 and CDR2: SGHNT, YYREEE (reference sequence). This CDR3 has 14 amino acids. The CDR3 DNA follows: TGTGCCAACAGCTTGGTAGCGGCAAATTCACCCCTCCACTTT. This sequence encodes CANSLVAANSPLHF.

This clonotype was observed many times. The chain employs TRBV20-1 and TRBJ2-3; the D is unclear. The CDR3 is made up of 15 amino acids. In germline, CDR1 is DFQATT, CDR2 SNEGSKA (reference sequence). V lost 2 bases, J lost 1 base, and 13 bases lay in between. CDR3 sequence (DNA): TGCAGTGCTAGACCCTTAGTAGAGGGCACAGATACGCAGTATTTT. Protein sequence: CSARPLVEGTDTQYF.

The chain joins TRBV5-4 to TRBJ2-3; 8 positions agree with TRBD1. The germline V gene has CDR1 SGHNT and CDR2 YYREEE (reference sequence). V lost 4 bases to trimming and J lost 1 base; unmatched junction nucleotides: 11. The length of the CDR3 is 17 residues. The CDR3 nucleotides read TGTGCCAGCAGCCCCAGTCCCAGGGGGCAGGGCACAGATACGCAGTATTTT. Its translation is CASSPSPRGQGTDTQYF.

This clonotype showed up many times. V and J are TRBV12-5 and TRBJ1-1, with D perhaps TRBD1 (6 bases). There are 13 residues in the CDR3. Germline V gene data show CDR1 as LGHNT and CDR2 as FRNRAP. V was clipped by 8 bases and J by 1 base, with 11 bases between them. CDR3 DNA sequence: TGTGCTAGTCTCTGGGGGCCGAACACTGAAGCTTTCTTT. Protein sequence: CASLWGPNTEAFF. The whole variable domain, filled in from reference TRBV12-5 and TRBJ1-1, reads DARVTQTPRHKVTEMGQEVTMRCQPILGHNTVFWYRQTMMQGLELLAYFRNRAPLDDSGMPKDRFSAEMPDATLATLKIQPSEPRDSAVYFCASLWGPNTEAFFGQGTRLTVV.

In this sample, this clonotype turned up many times. The V call is TRBV2, the J call TRBJ2-5; no clear D. The CDR3 extends over 14 amino acids. From germline, CDR1 is SNHLY and CDR2 FYNNEI. V was cut by 6 bases and J by 8 bases, with 19 bases left in between. The DNA for the CDR3 is TGTGCCAGCAGGACGGAGCGAGTTCGTGTTACCCAGTACTTC. It specifies CASRTERVRVTQYF.

Worth noting for this clonotype: This clone may be a read error of a much larger clone one base away. The CDR3 does not close with the conserved phenylalanine or tryptophan, likely indicating a read error. J is TRBJ1-6 and V is TRBV7-6; D might be TRBD1 (5 bases). Germline CDR1 SGHVS, CDR2 FNYEAQ. This CDR3 is 16 amino acids long. Trimming cost V 1 base and J 7 bases, with 14 bases left between them. CDR3 loop: CASSLEAGQRNSPLHS. The DNA of the CDR3 is TGTGCCAGCAGCTTAGAGGCAGGGCAAAGGAATTCACCCCTCCACTCT.

Comments on this clonotype: A much larger clone differs from this one at a single base, so this may be a read error. The gene calls are TRBV10-3 and TRBJ1-1; D is perhaps TRBD1 (5 bases). This CDR3 spans 13 amino acids. V was shortened by 10 bases and J by 6 bases, with 18 bases between the two germline ends. The germline V gene has CDR1 ENHRY and CDR2 SYGVKD. CDR3 protein: CATKGRADAEAFF. The CDR3 DNA reads as TGTGCCACAAAGGGGAGAGCCGACGCTGAAGCTTTCTTT.

This clonotype has at least ten counts. The chain recombines TRBV11-2 with TRBJ2-5, with 15 bases aligning to TRBD2. CDR1 and CDR2 (germline): SGHAT, FQNNGV. V lost 4 bases and J lost 5; bases outside the gene matches: 17. The CDR3 runs 20 residues. CDR3: CASSSTWTSGGAGVSETQYF. CDR3 sequence (DNA): TGTGCCAGCAGCTCCACCTGGACTAGCGGGGGGGCAGGGGTTTCGGAGACCCAGTACTTC.

The genes are TRBV7-8 and TRBJ2-7; 8 positions match TRBD1. Germline V gene lookup returns CDR1 SGHVS and CDR2 FQNEAQ. The J segment lost 2 bases and the V segment lost 1 base, leaving 7 bases of the junction unmatched. CDR3 length: 16 residues. The CDR3 reads CASSLGSGQGPYEQYF. DNA of the CDR3: TGTGCCAGCAGCTTAGGGTCCGGACAGGGCCCCTACGAGCAGTACTTC.